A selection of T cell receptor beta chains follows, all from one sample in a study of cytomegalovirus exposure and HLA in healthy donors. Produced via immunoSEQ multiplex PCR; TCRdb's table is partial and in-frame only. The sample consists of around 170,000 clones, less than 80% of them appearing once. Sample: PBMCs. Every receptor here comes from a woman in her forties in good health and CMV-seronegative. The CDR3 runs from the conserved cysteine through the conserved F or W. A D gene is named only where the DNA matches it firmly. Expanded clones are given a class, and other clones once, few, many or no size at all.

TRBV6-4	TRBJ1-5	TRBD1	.	TGTGCCAGCAGTGACTCCCGGGACAGGGAAAATCAGCCCCAGCATTTT	CASSDSRDRENQPQHF
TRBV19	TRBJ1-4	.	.	TGTGCCAGTAGTCTCCGGGGGGGGAATGAAAAACTGTTTTTT	CASSLRGGNEKLFF
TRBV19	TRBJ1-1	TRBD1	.	TGTGCCAGTAGTATCGTTGCTGCGACAGGGTTGAGGGGCCCGTACACTGAAGCTTTCTTT	CASSIVAATGLRGPYTEAFF
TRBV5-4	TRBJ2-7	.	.	TGTGCCAGCAGCTCCGCTGAAGCGGGCGGTTACGAGCAGTACTTC	CASSSAEAGGYEQYF
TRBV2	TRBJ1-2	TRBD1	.	TGTGCCAGCAGTGAAGTGAGCAGGGGGCTATCAGACTATGGCTACACCTTC	CASSEVSRGLSDYGYTF
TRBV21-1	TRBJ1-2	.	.	TGTGCCAGCAGCAACTGGACAGGGTGGGATCTAAGAAGGTATGGCTACACCTTC	CASSNWTGWDLRRYGYTF
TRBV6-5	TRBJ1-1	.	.	TGTGCCAGCACCCCCGGGGAGGTCTCTGAAGCTTTCTTT	CASTPGEVSEAFF
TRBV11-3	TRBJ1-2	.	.	TGTGCCAGCAGCTTAGTTGGGGGCGCAGGTGGCTACACCTTC	CASSLVGGAGGYTF
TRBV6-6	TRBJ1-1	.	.	TGTGCCAGCAGTTACCCCTCAGGGGTTGAAGCTTTCTTT	CASSYPSGVEAFF
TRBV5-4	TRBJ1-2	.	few	TGTGCCAGCAGCTTGGACAGTCAATATGGCTACACCTTC	CASSLDSQYGYTF
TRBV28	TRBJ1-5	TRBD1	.	TGTGCCAGCAGCGGACAGGGCATGATACAGCCCCAGCATTTT	CASSGQGMIQPQHF
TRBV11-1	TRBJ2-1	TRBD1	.	TGTGCCAGCAGCCCAAAGCGGACAGGGGGATGGTACAATGAGCAGTTCTTC	CASSPKRTGGWYNEQFF
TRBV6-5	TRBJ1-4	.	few	TGTGCCAGCAGCTCGGGACTCGGCGAAAAACTGTTTTTT	CASSSGLGEKLFF
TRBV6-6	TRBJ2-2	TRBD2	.	TGTGCCACCGCGGGGGGGCGGAGGACCGGGGAGCTGTTTTTT	CATAGGRRTGELFF
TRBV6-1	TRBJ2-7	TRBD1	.	TGTGCCATCCTCCGACAGGGGGGCTCCTACGAGCAGTACTTC	CAILRQGGSYEQYF
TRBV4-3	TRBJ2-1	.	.	TGCGCCAGCAGCCAAGATCTAGGCGGGCCCTACAATGAGCAGTTCTTC	CASSQDLGGPYNEQFF
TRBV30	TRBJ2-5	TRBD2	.	TGTGCCTGGAGTGGGATAGCGGGAGGACGGGAGACCCAGTACTTC	CAWSGIAGGRETQYF
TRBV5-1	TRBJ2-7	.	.	TGCGCCAGCAGCGATCACCAGGGGTCCTACGAGCAGTACTTC	CASSDHQGSYEQYF
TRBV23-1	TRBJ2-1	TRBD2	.	TGCGCCAGCAGTCCCTCCGGGACTAGCGGGAGGAATGAGCAGTTCTTC	CASSPSGTSGRNEQFF
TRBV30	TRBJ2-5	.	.	TGTGCCTGGAACCCAGCGGAGGAAGAGACCCAGTACTTC	CAWNPAEEETQYF
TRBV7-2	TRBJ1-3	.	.	TGTGCCAGCAGCTTATTAACGGGCTCTGGAAACACCATATATTTT	CASSLLTGSGNTIYF
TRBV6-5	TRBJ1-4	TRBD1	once	TGTGCCAGCAGTTACTCAGGGGGCTATTATGAAAAACTGTTTTTT	CASSYSGGYYEKLFF
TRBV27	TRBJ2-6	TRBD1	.	TGTGCCAGCAGTTTAGGGGGACAGCTGTACTCTGGGGCCAACGTCCTGACTTTC	CASSLGGQLYSGANVLTF
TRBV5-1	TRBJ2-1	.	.	TGCGCCAGCAGCGCCGTTGGCGGGAATGAGCAGTTCTTC	CASSAVGGNEQFF
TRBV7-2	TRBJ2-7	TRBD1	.	TGTGCCAGCAGTACGACAGGGGGCTACGAGCAGTACTTC	CASSTTGGYEQYF
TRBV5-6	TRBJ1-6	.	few	TGTGCCAGCAAATCCCGGGGTTCACCCCTCCACTTT	CASKSRGSPLHF
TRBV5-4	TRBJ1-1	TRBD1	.	TGTGCCAGCAGCTCCCTACTACAGGGGGCGAACACTGAAGCTTTCTTT	CASSSLLQGANTEAFF
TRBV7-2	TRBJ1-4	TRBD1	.	TGTGCCAGCAGCCCACAACAGGGGAGTAATGAAAAACTGTTTTTT	CASSPQQGSNEKLFF